This T cell receptor (beta chain) stems from a study of T cells in Graves' hyperthyroidism and ophthalmopathy. Overall study findings and caveats: Clonotypes that were expanded in thyroid above 0.001 mostly appeared in blood too.

The germline V gene has CDR1 LNHDA and CDR2 SQIVND (reference sequence). The CDR3 sequence is 14 residues long. Deletions cut 7 bases from V and 2 bases from J, with 14 bases between. Subjects aged 18 to 65 presented with newly diagnosed hyperthyroidism of less than 2 months' duration. Reasons for excluding patients were uncontrolled infection, other autoimmune disease, pregnancy or lactation. Based on clinical symptoms, serum thyroxine and TRAb, thyroid ultrasound and orbital computed tomography, diagnoses were reached. This clonotype has only a few counts. Its antigen is as yet unknown. The CDR3 regions of TCR beta were amplified from RNA transcripts. The TCR CDR3 was amplified in a first-round RT-PCR using the HTBI primer set. In TCRdb, the multiplex PCR reads were re-called with MiXCR into one record per CDR3 protein. This sample carries 500,000 to 600,000 distinct CDR3 sequences, 16% of them seen once, and the ten largest clones take roughly 18%.

The TCR was taken from a woman between 18 and 29 years old with Graves' hyperthyroidism. The chain joins TRBV19 to TRBJ1-1, with a weak D call TRBD1 (6 bases). Specimen: blood. The CDR3 DNA is TGTGCCAGTAAAATCGACAGGTCAAACACTGAAGCTTTCTTT. This gives the protein CASKIDRSNTEAFF.